These 32 T cell receptor beta chains were all obtained from the same sample, sequenced in a study of vaccination and CD4 T cells after COVID-19. The assay that was used to sequence DNA from cultured CD4+ T cells was the Oncomine TCR Beta short-read assay. Researchers extracted genomic DNA from CD4+ T cells that had been cultured. In TCRdb, the PCR reads were re-called with MiXCR into one record per CDR3 protein. The table has about 9,500 distinct CDR3 sequences, 34% seen once. Their recognized antigens are unknown. The treatment is: roughly 10-day PBMC culture with coronavirus spike peptide pools or control peptides (ViraFEST assay). Gathered ahead of the COVID-19 pandemic (2011-2018) were the CD4+ T cells of the unexposed donor. The sequencing sample was made of CD4+ T cells from blood, cultured in vitro. These receptors were taken from a human donor in good health.

The chain has TRBV7-2 and TRBJ1-5; the D is unclear. Germline V lookup: CDR1 SGHTA, CDR2 FQGNSA. The CDR3 is made up of 15 amino acids. V gave up 1 base and J gave up 15 bases, with 22 bases separating them. DNA for the CDR3: TGTGCCAGCAGCTTAGTTTCGTCGGGCGACATTGTCCGGCATTTT. Translating gives CASSLVSSGDIVRHF.

The chain couples TRBV4-2 to TRBJ1-5; D gene ambiguous. Trimming removed 0 bases at V and 3 bases at J, with 9 bases between. This CDR3 has 15 residues. Germline V gene data show CDR1 as LGHNA and CDR2 as YNFKEQ. The CDR3 loop reads CASSQDSGYNQPQHF. The CDR3 DNA is TGTGCCAGCAGCCAAGATAGTGGGTACAATCAGCCCCAGCATTTT.

This clonotype was detected only a few times. The V gene is TRBV20-1, the J gene TRBJ1-5; a weak D match, TRBD1 (6 bases). The V end lost 3 bases, the J end lost 1 base, and 10 bases lay between the germline ends. CDR3 length equals 14 residues. Germline V gene data show CDR1 as DFQATT and CDR2 as SNEGSKA (reference sequence). CDR3 DNA sequence: TGCAGTGCTAGCCGGACAGCGAGCAATCAGCCCCAGCATTTT. This sequence encodes CSASRTASNQPQHF.

The chain recombines TRBV20-1 with TRBJ1-1, with TRBD1 as a possible D gene (6 bases). CDR1 and CDR2 from the germline V gene are DFQATT and SNEGSKA (reference sequence). The CDR3 runs 14 residues. With 7 bases removed from V and 5 bases from J, the gap between germline ends came to 20 bases. Here the CDR3 reads CSEEGGRGSTEAFF. In nucleotides, the CDR3 is TGCAGTGAGGAGGGTGGCAGGGGTAGTACTGAAGCTTTCTTT.

This clonotype was seen a few times. This chain links TRBV2 with TRBJ2-1; 8 bases agree with TRBD2. The germline V gene encodes CDR1 SNHLY and CDR2 FYNNEI. The length of the CDR3 is 14 residues. J lost 5 bases, V lost 3 bases, and 3 bases had no gene match. The CDR3 reads CASSEGRGDNEQFF. The CDR3 nucleotides are TGTGCCAGCAGTGAGGGGCGGGGGGACAATGAGCAGTTCTTC.

The V gene is TRBV7-9, the J gene TRBJ2-5; 8 bases agree with TRBD1. Germline-derived CDR1 and CDR2 are SEHNR and FQNEAQ (reference sequence). CDR3 length: 13 amino acids. Trimming took 5 bases from V and 4 from J; bases not matched to a gene: 3. This CDR3 is CASSKTGAETQYF. The DNA of the CDR3 is TGTGCCAGCAGCAAGACAGGGGCAGAGACCCAGTACTTC.

This clonotype has just a few counts. The V call is TRBV6-2 or TRBV6-3, the J call TRBJ2-5, with D perhaps matching TRBD2 (5 bases). The CDR3 has 13 residues. Per the germline V gene, CDR1 is MNHEY and CDR2 is SVGEGT. The V end lost 8 bases, the J end lost 5 bases, and 15 bases lay between the germline ends. CDR3 DNA sequence: TGTGCCAGCCGGGATCGAGACGTGGAGACCCAGTACTTC. Protein: CASRDRDVETQYF.

The chain uses TRBV7-3 and TRBJ1-6; weak D call: TRBD1 (5 bases). Germline V gives CDR1 SGHTA, CDR2 FQGTGA. V was trimmed by 5 bases and J by 10 bases, leaving 12 bases between them. The CDR3 extends over 13 amino acids. The CDR3 region has the DNA TGTGCCAGCAGCCCGACGACAGCCTCACCCCTCCACTTT. As protein: CASSPTTASPLHF.

This chain connects TRBV20-1 to TRBJ1-1; tentative D call: TRBD1 (6 bases). Looked up from germline, CDR1 is DFQATT and CDR2 is SNEGSKA (reference sequence). CDR3 length: 14 amino acids. V gave up 5 bases and J gave up 6 bases, with 19 bases separating them. The CDR3, as DNA: TGCAGTGCTCAAAAGGGGAGGGGGGGCTCTGAAGCTTTCTTT. Protein sequence: CSAQKGRGGSEAFF.

The V gene is TRBV19, the J gene TRBJ2-7; D is undetermined. Germline CDR1 is LNHDA and CDR2 is SQIVND (reference sequence). This CDR3 is 15 amino acids long. Trimming left V 6 bases short and J 0 bases short, with 15 bases between. The CDR3 spells CASSQTDSSSYEQYF. CDR3 DNA sequence: TGTGCCAGTAGCCAAACCGATAGTAGCTCCTACGAGCAGTACTTC.

This chain connects TRBV20-1 to TRBJ2-3; TRBD2 matches 7 bases. Per germline, CDR1 DFQATT and CDR2 SNEGSKA (reference sequence). V shed 1 base, J shed 0 bases, and the junction held 13 bases outside the gene matches. This CDR3 is 18 amino acids long. CDR3 region: CSARAGSGQPTSTDTQYF. The CDR3 coding sequence is TGCAGTGCTAGAGCGGGTAGCGGGCAACCGACTAGCACAGATACGCAGTATTTT.

The table lists this clonotype with a count of one. V is TRBV6-1 and J is TRBJ1-5, with D perhaps TRBD1 (5 bases). Trimming stripped 4 bases from V and 5 bases from J, with 18 bases between. Germline CDR1 and CDR2: MNHNS and SASEGT. The CDR3 contains 16 residues. This CDR3 reads CASSAREAGSHQPQHF. Here the CDR3 DNA reads TGTGCCAGCAGTGCCAGGGAGGCGGGTTCCCATCAGCCCCAGCATTTT.

The chain combines TRBV6-1 with TRBJ2-1, with D possibly called TRBD1 or TRBD2 (5 bases each). V was trimmed by 3 bases and J by 9 bases, leaving 15 bases between them. This CDR3 has 14 amino acids. Germline V lookup: CDR1 MNHNS, CDR2 SASEGT. In DNA, the CDR3 is TGTGCCAGCAGTGATGGGACGACTTACGGTGAGCAGTTCTTC. This translates into CASSDGTTYGEQFF.

This clonotype was observed a handful of times. J is TRBJ2-7 and V is TRBV6-1; the D gene is possibly TRBD1 (5 bases). The CDR3 spans 14 residues. Germline V gives CDR1 MNHNS, CDR2 SASEGT. The V end lost 5 bases, the J end lost 6 bases, and 17 bases lay between the germline ends. CDR3 region: CASSRRQGPFEQYF. The CDR3 nucleotides are TGTGCCAGCAGTAGACGGCAGGGTCCCTTCGAGCAGTACTTC.

This clonotype appeared a few times. J is TRBJ2-6 and V is TRBV20-1; D remains unclear. The CDR3 is 12 residues long. V was trimmed by 7 bases and J by 1 base, leaving 5 bases between them. Germline values: CDR1 DFQATT, CDR2 SNEGSKA (reference sequence). In nucleotides, the CDR3 is TGCAGTGGGAGTTCTGGGGCCAACGTCCTGACTTTC. Translation gives CSGSSGANVLTF.

The V and J genes are TRBV7-3 and TRBJ2-3; D unclear. V dropped 6 bases and J dropped 2 bases, with 18 bases sitting between them. The CDR3 is made up of 16 amino acids. Germline assignment: CDR1 SGHTA and CDR2 FQGTGA. The CDR3 DNA reads TGTGCCAGCAGTTCGTCCAGGAACAAACTCACAGATACGCAGTATTTT. Protein: CASSSSRNKLTDTQYF.

The table lists this clonotype with a few counts. The chain links TRBV5-4 to TRBJ2-3, with D unresolved. The CDR3 totals 12 residues. Germline V CDR1 and CDR2: SGHNT, YYREEE (reference sequence). Trimming removed 4 bases from V and 4 bases from J, with 7 bases in between. The CDR3 DNA follows: TGTGCCAGCAGCCTACCGTCAGATACGCAGTATTTT. It yields the protein CASSLPSDTQYF. Complete variable domain (other parts from reference TRBV5-4 and TRBJ2-3): ETGVTQSPTHLIKTRGQQVTLRCSSQSGHNTVSWYQQALGQGPQFIFQYYREEENGRGNFPPRFSGLQFPNYSSELNVNALELDDSALYLCASSLPSDTQYFGPGTRLTVL.

This chain joins TRBV20-1 and TRBJ2-7, with 11 nucleotides matching TRBD2. This CDR3 is built from 13 residues. Germline loops: CDR1 DFQATT, CDR2 SNEGSKA (reference sequence). Trimming at V came to 3 bases and at J to 2 bases, leaving 0 bases not matched to a gene. The CDR3, as DNA: TGCAGTGCTAGGACTAGCGGGACCTACGAGCAGTACTTC. This encodes CSARTSGTYEQYF.

By frequency in the sample, this clonotype is medium-sized. V is TRBV6-1 and J is TRBJ1-5; D is unclear. This CDR3 contains 15 residues. Germline V gene data show CDR1 as MNHNS and CDR2 as SASEGT. Deletions cut 5 bases from V and 0 bases from J, with 11 bases between. CDR3 sequence reads: CASSPWVISNQPQHF. CDR3 in DNA: TGTGCCAGCAGTCCCTGGGTGATTAGCAATCAGCCCCAGCATTTT.

The rearrangement uses TRBV5-8 and TRBJ2-5; 9 bases align to TRBD1. Germline loops: CDR1 SGHTS, CDR2 YDEGEE. CDR3 size: 14 residues. The ends lost 4 bases at V and 5 bases at J; junction bases unmatched: 6. CDR3 in amino acids: CASSPGQGVETQYF. The CDR3 DNA is TGTGCCAGCAGCCCGGGACAGGGTGTGGAGACCCAGTACTTC.

V and J are TRBV7-9 and TRBJ2-3, with 11 nucleotides matching TRBD2. The V and J ends lost 2 bases and 1 base, in that order; junction bases with no gene match: 8. The CDR3 loop spans 18 amino acids. Per the germline V gene, CDR1 is SEHNR and CDR2 is FQNEAQ (reference sequence). The CDR3 DNA reads as TGTGCCAGCAGCTTACGTAGGCTAGCGGGAGGAGGCACAGATACGCAGTATTTT. It is translated as CASSLRRLAGGGTDTQYF.

This clonotype turned up a few times. The CDR3 protein is CASSIRGEGSNQPQHF. DNA for the CDR3: TGTGCCAGTAGTATAAGAGGAGAGGGAAGCAATCAGCCCCAGCATTTT. This chain connects TRBV19 to TRBJ1-5; no firm D call. Germline values: CDR1 LNHDA, CDR2 SQIVND (reference sequence). V gave up 2 bases and J gave up 1 base, with 12 bases separating them. The CDR3 is 16 amino acids.

The table lists this clonotype with a count of one. The chain has TRBV7-3 and TRBJ2-1, with D perhaps matching TRBD2 (5 bases). The CDR3 is 14 residues long. The V gene's germline CDR1 is SGHTA and CDR2 FQGTGA. Trimming took off 5 bases at V and 4 bases at J, with 12 bases between the two ends. CDR3 in DNA: TGTGCCAGCAGCCGGGAAGTTGGGTACAATGAGCAGTTCTTC. Translating gives CASSREVGYNEQFF.

The chain couples TRBV24-1 to TRBJ2-7; TRBD1 matches 8 bases. The length of the CDR3 is 12 residues. CDR1 is KGHDR and CDR2 is SFDVKD in the germline V gene. V lost 4 bases to trimming and J lost 9 bases; unmatched junction nucleotides: 4. Written as DNA, the CDR3 is TGTGCCACCAGTGACCCCGACAGGGGGCAGTACTTC. It encodes CATSDPDRGQYF.

The rearrangement links TRBV14 to TRBJ2-7; a weak D match, TRBD2 (5 bases). From germline, CDR1 is SGHDN and CDR2 FVKESK. The CDR3 covers 13 residues. Deletions cut 2 bases from V and 7 bases from J, with 12 bases between. CDR3 coding DNA: TGTGCCAGCAGCCAATATCGGGGTGGGGAGCAGTACTTC. The encoded protein is CASSQYRGGEQYF.

J is TRBJ1-1 and V is TRBV5-1; D call uncertain. The CDR3 extends over 16 amino acids. Between the trimmed V and J ends, which lost 4 bases and 0 bases, there was a span of 16 bases. Per germline, CDR1 SGHRS and CDR2 YFSETQ. The CDR3 here is CASSVAPIAMNTEAFF. The CDR3 nucleotides read TGCGCCAGCAGCGTTGCCCCCATTGCGATGAACACTGAAGCTTTCTTT.

The chain carries TRBV20-1 and TRBJ1-5, with a weak D call TRBD1 (6 bases). Germline lookup yields CDR1 DFQATT and CDR2 SNEGSKA (reference sequence). The CDR3 is made up of 12 amino acids. The V and J ends lost 4 bases and 2 bases respectively, with 6 bases between them. The CDR3 reads CSATGGNQPQHF. DNA of the CDR3: TGCAGTGCTACAGGGGGCAATCAGCCCCAGCATTTT.

The chain is built from TRBV15 and TRBJ2-1; D is possibly TRBD1 or TRBD2 (5 bases each). The CDR3 covers 16 residues. The germline V gene has CDR1 LNHNV and CDR2 YYDKDF (reference sequence). The germline V and J ends were trimmed by 3 bases and 6 bases, with 18 bases remaining between them. The CDR3 is CATSSGSGHLGNEQFF. The CDR3 DNA is TGTGCCACCAGCAGTGGGAGCGGACATTTGGGCAATGAGCAGTTCTTC.

The chain uses TRBV29-1 and TRBJ1-1; possibly TRBD1 for D (5 bases). V lost 3 bases and J 1 base, leaving 9 bases between the germline ends. Germline CDR1 reads SQVTM; CDR2 reads ANQGSEA. The CDR3 covers 13 residues. Here the CDR3 DNA reads TGCAGCGTTGATTCAGGGCAGAACACTGAAGCTTTCTTT. Translated, it gives CSVDSGQNTEAFF. Together with reference TRBV29-1 and TRBJ1-1, the CDR3 gives the full variable domain: SAVISQKPSRDICQRGTSLTIQCQVDSQVTMMFWYRQQPGQSLTLIATANQGSEATYESGFVIDKFPISRPNLTFSTLTVSNMSPEDSSIYLCSVDSGQNTEAFFGQGTRLTVV.

The chain combines TRBV28 with TRBJ1-5; possibly TRBD1 for D (6 bases). CDR1 MDHEN and CDR2 SYDVKM come from the germline V gene. V was cut by 3 bases and J by 8 bases, with 32 bases left in between. The CDR3 length is 20 residues. The CDR3 DNA reads TGTGCCAGCAGTTTTTCGGCAGTGATAGGGGGTCCAACCGCAATCAAGCCCCAGCATTTT. Protein product: CASSFSAVIGGPTAIKPQHF. The full variable domain, completed using reference TRBV28 and TRBJ1-5, is DVKVTQSSRYLVKRTGEKVFLECVQDMDHENMFWYRQDPGLGLRLIYFSYDVKMKEKGDIPEGYSVSREKKERFSLILESASTNQTSMYLCASSFSAVIGGPTAIKPQHFGDGTRLSIL.

This clonotype has only a few counts. Germline and junction disagree at one end, which may indicate a read error. The CDR3 region is CSAEGGVVF. CDR3 sequence (DNA): TGCAGTGCTGAGGGGGGCGTGGTCTTT. The chain uses TRBV20-1 and TRBJ1-1; perhaps TRBD1 as D (6 bases). Germline V gives CDR1 DFQATT, CDR2 SNEGSKA (reference sequence). The CDR3 consists of 9 residues.

This clonotype appeared a few times. This sequence joins TRBV20-1 and TRBJ2-5, with D unclear. Trimming left V 6 bases short and J 5 bases short, with 10 bases between. Germline loops: CDR1 DFQATT, CDR2 SNEGSKA (reference sequence). This CDR3 contains 11 residues. CDR3 region: CSARRVETQYF. CDR3 DNA: TGCAGTGCCCGACGAGTGGAGACCCAGTACTTC.